This section outlines one T cell receptor beta chain sequence together with its context. Its antigen is not known. Libraries were prepared by immunoSEQ multiplex PCR; TCRdb keeps only in-frame clonotypes and omits some of them. The data show 250,000 to 300,000 clones, 90% seen once. The donors were in the roughly 110-subject validation cohort; that cohort was separate from the roughly 680-subject first cohort. The sample comes from a study of cytomegalovirus exposure and HLA in healthy donors. This CDR3 has 14 residues. The germline CDR1 and CDR2 sequences are SGHKS and YYEKEE (reference sequence). The ends lost 4 bases at V and 7 bases at J; junction bases unmatched: 6. Points from the study as a whole: TCR beta chains numbering more than 150 were designated cytomegalovirus-associated.

The TCR was taken from a woman aged 18 to 35 in good health and CMV-seronegative. This chain connects TRBV5-5 to TRBJ1-5; 9 positions match TRBD1. The sequenced material came from PBMCs. CDR3 bases: TGTGCCAGCAGCCCCGGGACAGGGAGACAGCCCCAGCATTTT. Its protein is CASSPGTGRQPQHF.